A single sample gave rise to the 14 T cell receptor beta chains below, sequenced in a study of chemoradiotherapy in HPV16-positive cancers. Measured with immunoSEQ multiplex PCR; TCRdb has only the in-frame clones, and not every one. Among roughly 32,000 clones listed, roughly nine tenths were seen once. The sample in question was blood, obtained from a patient who underwent chemoradiotherapy. The source is a human donor with HPV-associated anogenital cancer.

The V and J genes are TRBV6-5 and TRBJ1-3, with D possibly TRBD1 on 5 matching bases. V was cut by 5 bases and J by 0 bases, with 11 bases left in between. The length of the CDR3 is 15 residues. Per the germline V gene, CDR1 is MNHEY and CDR2 is SVGAGI. CDR3: CASSGSGHSGNTIYF. The CDR3 bases are TGTGCCAGCAGTGGGTCGGGGCACTCTGGAAACACCATATATTTT.

The table lists this clone with a count of one. This chain connects TRBV5-1 to TRBJ1-6; D gene ambiguous. V lost 1 base and J 5 bases, leaving 10 bases between the germline ends. The germline V gene has CDR1 SGHRS and CDR2 YFSETQ. The CDR3 has 15 amino acids. In DNA, the CDR3 is TGCGCCAGCAGCTTGTACGAGGTTAATAATTCACCCCTCCACTTT. Its translation is CASSLYEVNNSPLHF.

The chain uses TRBV5-1 and TRBJ2-1; 10 bases fit TRBD1. This CDR3 spans 15 amino acids. With V trimmed by 3 bases and J by 9 bases, 9 bases remained unmatched. Germline CDR1 reads SGHRS; CDR2 reads YFSETQ. The DNA for the CDR3 is TGCGCCAGCAGCTCACCGGGACAGGGGCGAAGTGAGCAGTTCTTC. As protein: CASSSPGQGRSEQFF.

This clone is a singleton in its sample. The chain recombines TRBV6-5 with TRBJ2-1, with D tentatively TRBD1 or TRBD2 (5 bases each). In germline, CDR1 is MNHEY, CDR2 SVGAGI. The CDR3 spans 13 residues. Trimming took off 2 bases at V and 7 bases at J, with 9 bases between the two ends. The DNA of the CDR3 is TGTGCCAGCAGTTACGAAGAGGGGAATGAGCAGTTCTTC. Translated: CASSYEEGNEQFF.

The V call is TRBV11-3, the J call TRBJ2-5; possible D gene TRBD2, 6 bases. Germline CDR1 SGHNT, CDR2 YENEEA. CDR3 length: 14 residues. V was clipped by 5 bases and J by 4 bases, with 14 bases between them. The CDR3 here is CASSAGTQRETQYF. The CDR3 region has the DNA TGTGCCAGCAGCGCCGGGACTCAGCGAGAGACCCAGTACTTC.

This chain joins TRBV6-5 and TRBJ1-4, with 10 bases that match TRBD1. V gave up 6 bases and J gave up 8 bases; unmatched junction bases: 3. The CDR3 spans 13 residues. Germline V gene sequence: CDR1 MNHEY, CDR2 SVGAGI. Here the CDR3 reads CASSRTGGEKLFF. The CDR3 DNA is TGTGCCAGCAGCAGGACAGGGGGGGAAAAACTGTTTTTT.

The chain links TRBV5-1 to TRBJ2-7; 7 bases fit TRBD2. CDR1 is SGHRS and CDR2 is YFSETQ in the germline V gene. After removal of 3 bases from V and 0 bases from J, the junction contained 6 bases not matched to a gene. This CDR3 has 15 amino acids. The CDR3 spells CASSSGRGSSYEQYF. The CDR3 region has the DNA TGCGCCAGCAGCTCGGGGCGGGGGAGCTCCTACGAGCAGTACTTC.

The CDR3 DNA sequence: TGTGCCAGCAGCCCCGCCAGCTACAAAGCTTTCTTT. This gives the protein CASSPASYKAFF. The chain has TRBV7-2 and TRBJ1-1; D gene unclear. The V gene's germline CDR1 is SGHTA and CDR2 FQGNSA. Trimming took off 5 bases at V and 9 bases at J, with 13 bases between the two ends. CDR3 length: 12 amino acids.

The rearrangement links TRBV18 to TRBJ1-1, with 7 bases that match TRBD1. The CDR3 is 14 amino acids. CDR1 and CDR2 (germline): KGHSH, LQKENI. V dropped 5 bases and J dropped 8; count of bases not matched to a gene: 11. The CDR3, as DNA: TGTGCCAGCTCATCAGACAGGGTTCAGGCCGAAGCTTTCTTT. Translation gives CASSSDRVQAEAFF.

The table lists this clone with a count of one. The V call is TRBV9, the J call TRBJ1-3, with 8 nucleotides matching TRBD1. CDR3 size: 15 residues. The V gene's germline CDR1 is SGDLS and CDR2 YYNGEE. J lost 0 bases, V lost 4 bases, and 3 bases had no gene match. The CDR3 is CASSPGQGSGNTIYF. The CDR3 DNA is TGTGCCAGCAGCCCCGGACAGGGCTCTGGAAACACCATATATTTT. The variable domain in full, completed from reference TRBV9 and TRBJ1-3, reads DSGVTQTPKHLITATGQRVTLRCSPRSGDLSVYWYQQSLDQGLQFLIQYYNGEERAKGNILERFSAQQFPDLHSELNLSSLELGDSALYFCASSPGQGSGNTIYFGEGSWLTVV.

CDR3 sequence (DNA): TGTGCCAGCAGTTCCGGGACTCCGGTAATAAATACGCAGTATTTT. Protein sequence: CASSSGTPVINTQYF. This chain joins TRBV6-1 and TRBJ2-3; D perhaps matches TRBD2 (6 bases). The V end was cut by 5 bases, the J end by 7 bases, with 19 bases between. The CDR3 has 15 amino acids. CDR1 and CDR2 from the germline V gene are MNHNS and SASEGT.

The V call is TRBV5-6, the J call TRBJ2-1; the match to TRBD2 covers 12 bases. V lost 4 bases and J lost 7; bases outside the gene matches: 9. This CDR3 is built from 16 residues. Per germline, CDR1 SGHDT and CDR2 YYEEEE. The CDR3 sequence is CASSQTSGRTVNEQFF. The CDR3 DNA sequence: TGTGCCAGCAGCCAGACTAGCGGGAGAACAGTGAATGAGCAGTTCTTC.

This clone was counted once. The J gene is TRBJ1-5, the V gene TRBV30, with 8 bases that match TRBD1. The CDR3 totals 15 residues. V gave up 7 bases and J gave up 7 bases; unmatched junction bases: 15. Germline lookup yields CDR1 GTSNPN and CDR2 SVGIG (reference sequence). The CDR3 here is CAFHSGTGGWQPQHF. The CDR3 DNA reads TGTGCCTTTCATTCCGGGACAGGAGGATGGCAGCCCCAGCATTTT.

This chain links TRBV30 with TRBJ2-5; weak D call: TRBD2 (5 bases). This CDR3 is built from 19 residues. The germline gives CDR1 GTSNPN, CDR2 SVGIG (reference sequence). Trimming stripped 3 bases from V and 3 bases from J, with 29 bases between. The CDR3 protein is CAWSVLAGFSKGSEETQYF. CDR3 nucleotide sequence: TGTGCCTGGAGCGTTCTAGCAGGCTTTTCAAAGGGCTCCGAAGAGACCCAGTACTTC. Full variable domain (remainder filled in from reference TRBV30 and TRBJ2-5): SQTIHQWPATLVQPVGSPLSLECTVEGTSNPNLYWYRQAAGRGLQLLFYSVGIGQISSEVPQNLSASRPQDRQFILSSKKLLLSDSGFYLCAWSVLAGFSKGSEETQYFGPGTRLLVL.